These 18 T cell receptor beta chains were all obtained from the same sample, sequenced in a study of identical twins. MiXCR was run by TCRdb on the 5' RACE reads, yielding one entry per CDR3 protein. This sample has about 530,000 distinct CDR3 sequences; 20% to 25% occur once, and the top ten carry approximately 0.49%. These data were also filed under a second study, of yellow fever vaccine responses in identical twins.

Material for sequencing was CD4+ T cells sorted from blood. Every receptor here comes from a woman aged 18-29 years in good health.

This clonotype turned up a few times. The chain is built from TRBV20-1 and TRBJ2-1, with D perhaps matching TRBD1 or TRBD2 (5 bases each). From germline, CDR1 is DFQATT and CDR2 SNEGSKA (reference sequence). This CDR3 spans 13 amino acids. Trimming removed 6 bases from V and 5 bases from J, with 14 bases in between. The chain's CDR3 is CSADNRGDNEQFF. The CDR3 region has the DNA TGCAGTGCCGACAACCGAGGGGACAATGAGCAGTTCTTC.

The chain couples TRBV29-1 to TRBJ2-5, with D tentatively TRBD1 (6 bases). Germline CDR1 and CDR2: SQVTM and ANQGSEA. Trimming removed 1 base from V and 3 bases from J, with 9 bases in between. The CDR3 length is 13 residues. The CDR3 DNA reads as TGCAGCGTTGAAGCCAGGGGAGAAGAGACCCAGTACTTC. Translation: CSVEARGEETQYF.

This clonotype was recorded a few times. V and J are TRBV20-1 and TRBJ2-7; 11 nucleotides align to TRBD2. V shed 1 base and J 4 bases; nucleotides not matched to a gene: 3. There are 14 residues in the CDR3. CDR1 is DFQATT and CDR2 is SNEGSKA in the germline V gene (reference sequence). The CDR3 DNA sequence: TGCAGTGCTAGAGGAGGGACTAGCGGATACGAGCAGTACTTC. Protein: CSARGGTSGYEQYF.

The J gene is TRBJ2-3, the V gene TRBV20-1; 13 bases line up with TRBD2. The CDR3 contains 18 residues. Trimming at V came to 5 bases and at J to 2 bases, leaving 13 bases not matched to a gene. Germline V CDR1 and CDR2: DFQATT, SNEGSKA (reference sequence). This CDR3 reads CSAPGLAGARVTTDTQYF. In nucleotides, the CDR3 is TGCAGTGCTCCCGGACTAGCGGGAGCGAGGGTAACCACAGATACGCAGTATTTT.

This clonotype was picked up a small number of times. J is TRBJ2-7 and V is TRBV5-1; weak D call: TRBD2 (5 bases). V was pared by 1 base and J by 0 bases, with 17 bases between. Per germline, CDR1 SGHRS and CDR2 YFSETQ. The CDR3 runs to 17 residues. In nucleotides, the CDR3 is TGCGCCAGCAGCTTGTTACCCGGGGTTAGGAGCTCCTACGAGCAGTACTTC. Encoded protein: CASSLLPGVRSSYEQYF.

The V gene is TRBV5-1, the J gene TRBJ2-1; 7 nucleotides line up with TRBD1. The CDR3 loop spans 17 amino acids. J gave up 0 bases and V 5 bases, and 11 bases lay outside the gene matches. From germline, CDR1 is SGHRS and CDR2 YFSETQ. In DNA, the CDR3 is TGCGCCAGCAGTCCCCGCCCAGGGACAGACTCCTACAATGAGCAGTTCTTC. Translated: CASSPRPGTDSYNEQFF.

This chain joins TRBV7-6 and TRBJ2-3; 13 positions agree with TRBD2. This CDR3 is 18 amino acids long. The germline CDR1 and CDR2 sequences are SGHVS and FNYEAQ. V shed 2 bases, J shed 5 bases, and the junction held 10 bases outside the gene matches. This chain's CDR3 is CASSLSHPLAGGLDTQYF. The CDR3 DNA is TGTGCCAGCAGCTTAAGTCACCCACTAGCGGGGGGGCTAGATACGCAGTATTTT.

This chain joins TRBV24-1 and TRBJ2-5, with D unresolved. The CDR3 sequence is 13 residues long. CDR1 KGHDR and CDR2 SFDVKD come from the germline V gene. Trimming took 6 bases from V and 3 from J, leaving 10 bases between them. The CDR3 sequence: CATSSLDEETQYF. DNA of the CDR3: TGTGCCACCAGTTCATTGGACGAAGAGACCCAGTACTTC.

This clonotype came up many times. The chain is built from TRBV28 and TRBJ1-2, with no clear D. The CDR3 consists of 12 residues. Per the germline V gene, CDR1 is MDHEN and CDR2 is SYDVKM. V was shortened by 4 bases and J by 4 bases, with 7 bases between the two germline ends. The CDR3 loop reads CASSSGPYGYTF. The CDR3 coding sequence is TGTGCCAGCAGTTCCGGACCCTATGGCTACACCTTC.

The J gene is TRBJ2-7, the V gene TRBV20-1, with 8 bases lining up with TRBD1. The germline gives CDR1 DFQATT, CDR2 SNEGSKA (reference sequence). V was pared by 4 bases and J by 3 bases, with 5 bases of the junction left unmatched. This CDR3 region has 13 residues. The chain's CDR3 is CSATSGQGYEQYF. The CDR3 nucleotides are TGCAGTGCTACTTCAGGACAGGGCTACGAGCAGTACTTC.

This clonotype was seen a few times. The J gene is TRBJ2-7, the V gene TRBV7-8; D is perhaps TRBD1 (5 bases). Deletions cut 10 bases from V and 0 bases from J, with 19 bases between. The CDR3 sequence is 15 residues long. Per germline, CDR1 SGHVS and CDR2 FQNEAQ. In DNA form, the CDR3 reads TGTGCCACGGGCCCCAGGGCAGGCTTCTCCTACGAGCAGTACGTC. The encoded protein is CATGPRAGFSYEQYV.

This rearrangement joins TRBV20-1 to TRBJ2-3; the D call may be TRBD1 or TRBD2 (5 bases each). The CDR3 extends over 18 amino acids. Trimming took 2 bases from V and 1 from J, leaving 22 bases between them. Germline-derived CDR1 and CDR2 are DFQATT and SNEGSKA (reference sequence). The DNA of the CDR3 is TGCAGTGCTAGAACCCCGCCCCGTGGGACGTTCGGCACAGATACGCAGTATTTT. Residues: CSARTPPRGTFGTDTQYF.

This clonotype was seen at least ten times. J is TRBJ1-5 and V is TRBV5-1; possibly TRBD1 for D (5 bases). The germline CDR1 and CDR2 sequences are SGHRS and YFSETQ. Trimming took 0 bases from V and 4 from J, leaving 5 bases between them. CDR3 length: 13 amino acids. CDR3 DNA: TGCGCCAGCAGCTTGGACAGGAATCAGCCCCAGCATTTT. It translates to CASSLDRNQPQHF.

The CDR3 spells CASSVKGVGGYNEQFF. CDR3 coding DNA: TGTGCCAGCAGTGTAAAGGGGGTGGGTGGATACAATGAGCAGTTCTTC. V is TRBV27 and J is TRBJ2-1; TRBD1 is a possible D gene (6 bases). V lost 5 bases and J lost 4, with 18 bases in between. Germline values: CDR1 MNHEY, CDR2 SMNVEV (reference sequence). CDR3 size: 16 residues.

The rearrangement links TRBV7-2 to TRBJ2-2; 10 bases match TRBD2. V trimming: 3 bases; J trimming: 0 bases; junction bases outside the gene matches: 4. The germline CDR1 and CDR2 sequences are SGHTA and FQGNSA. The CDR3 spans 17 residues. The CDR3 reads CASSFRTSGSNTGELFF. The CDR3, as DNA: TGTGCCAGCAGCTTCCGGACTAGCGGATCGAACACCGGGGAGCTGTTTTTT.

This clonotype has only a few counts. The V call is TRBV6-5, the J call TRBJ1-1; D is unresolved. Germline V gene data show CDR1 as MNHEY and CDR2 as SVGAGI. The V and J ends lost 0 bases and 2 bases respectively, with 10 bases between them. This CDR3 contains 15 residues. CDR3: CASSYSIGFNTEAFF. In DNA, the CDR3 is TGTGCCAGCAGTTACTCGATAGGGTTTAACACTGAAGCTTTCTTT.

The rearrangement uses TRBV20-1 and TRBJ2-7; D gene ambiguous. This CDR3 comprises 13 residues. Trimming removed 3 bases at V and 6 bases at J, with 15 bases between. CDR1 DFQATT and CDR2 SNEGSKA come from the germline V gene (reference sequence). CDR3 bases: TGCAGTGCTAGGTTACCTGTGGCAGTCGAGCAGTACTTC. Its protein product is CSARLPVAVEQYF.

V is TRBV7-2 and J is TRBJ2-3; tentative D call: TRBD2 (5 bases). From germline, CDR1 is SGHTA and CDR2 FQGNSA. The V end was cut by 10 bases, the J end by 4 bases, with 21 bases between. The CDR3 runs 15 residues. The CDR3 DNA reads TGTGCCATCCCAGCCCTCGAGGGTTTCGCAGATACGCAGTATTTT. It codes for CAIPALEGFADTQYF.